The T cell receptor beta chain described here comes from a study of blood T cell repertoires in COVID-19 (dated by TCRdb to 2018 to 2020). For context, the study as a whole: Samples from collaborators originated in the United States, Italy and Spain and spanned both the acute and convalescent phases of COVID-19. The material from the prospective study consisted of cDNA or gDNA derived from T cells, B-cell-depleted T cells, or PBMCs. Subjects who had been exposed to COVID-19, were actively infected with it, or had recovered from it provided the deeply sampled blood TCRbeta repertoires that made up the dataset. The repertoires were released in a freely available public database meant as a resource for research on the immune response to SARS-CoV-2. Samples came from the ongoing ImmuneRACE study (first 160 participants) plus 1,254 subjects from 6 global collaborators. A de-identified subject ID, COVID-19 status, age in years and sex were almost always included in the sample metadata. HLA class I and class II types, where available, came from metadata supplied by the sample provider rather than from assay-based typing. Points the paper makes about the study in general: How much clinical and demographic metadata was included differed by source and by participant, and the metadata was provided uncurated.

Germline trimming: 0 bases from V, 7 bases from J; junction bases outside gene matches: 6. Spanning cysteine to phenylalanine, the CDR3 consists of 16 amino acids. The sequence is cut down to CDR3 DNA, 48 bases in frame from base 1. The germline V gene provides CDR1 LGHNA and CDR2 YNFKEQ. TCRbeta CDR3 regions were amplified from genomic DNA using the immunoSEQ Assay, a bias-controlled multiplex PCR. Regarding the original processing steps: The number of nucleated cells in each sample was estimated from the amplification of reference gene primers within the assay. To quantify the absolute abundance of each unique TCRbeta CDR3 rearrangement, sequence reads were collapsed and filtered. Productive Simpson clonality was computed per sample as the square root of Simpson's diversity index over productive rearrangements. In its TCRdb copy, this immuneACCESS table keeps in-frame sequences only and misses some clones. Where compared with another copy, unresolved V genes explain less than half of these, and the others have no known cause. V and J calls and clone size follow that table, whereas D and trimming were derived from the DNA. This sample comprises a few hundred thousand clones, 89% of them detected only once. The ten largest clones represent approximately 13% of the sample.

Collaborating institutions collected whole blood in K2EDTA tubes following their own protocols. For TCRbeta analysis, collaborators shipped samples in one of three forms: frozen whole blood, isolated PBMCs, or DNA extracted from either of those sample types. In regard to this clone: Its antigen remains unidentified. Base qualities are not provided; no much larger clone lies one nucleotide away.

This clonotype was sampled from a woman aged 60-75 years with acute or convalescent COVID-19. The V and J segments used are TRBV4-2 and TRBJ1-5, and 10 junction bases match TRBD1. The sample consisted of peripheral blood. The nucleotide sequence is TGTGCCAGCAGCCAAGACCCGGACAGGGGGAGGCAGCCCCAGCATTTT. This encodes CASSQDPDRGRQPQHF.